This TCR beta chain was found in a study of human T cells and chemical hapten exposure. Study details: Slight differences in pooled library volume were the main source of varying TCR yields across samples.

Blood, whole and unfractionated, served as the source for total RNA extraction. What the library attached to individual cDNA molecules were unique molecular identifiers. In the authors' methods: There were a median of roughly 100,000 TCRs per sample, with a range from about 23,224 to 690,600. One entry per CDR3 protein, called by TCRdb with MiXCR from the 5' RACE reads. It is TCRdb's table, rather than the study itself, that gives the V and J calls and clone size. The table records around 100,000 distinct CDR3 sequences, around 20% of them present only once. This TCR derives from a human donor in good health.

CDR3 DNA sequence: TGTGCTAGTGGTGGAGATACGCAGTATTTT. This codes for CASGGDTQYF. V gene TRBV12-5 combines with J gene TRBJ2-3; D gene unclear. This CDR3 spans 10 amino acids. Germline-derived CDR1 and CDR2 are LGHNT and FRNRAP. V lost 5 bases, J lost 5 bases, and 2 bases lay in between. The variable domain in full, with the rest retrieved from reference TRBV12-5 and TRBJ2-3, is DARVTQTPRHKVTEMGQEVTMRCQPILGHNTVFWYRQTMMQGLELLAYFRNRAPLDDSGMPKDRFSAEMPDATLATLKIQPSEPRDSAVYFCASGGDTQYFGPGTRLTVL.